One sample yielded the 9 T cell receptor beta chains listed below, sequenced in a study of shared clonotypes between healthy human individuals. The method was immunoSEQ multiplex PCR; TCRdb's version includes in-frame clones alone and lacks a portion of them. This sample carries under 200,000 clones, roughly 93% of them seen once, and the ten largest clones take 0.067%. The sequenced sample consisted of naive CD4+ T cells sorted from blood. The subset was: CD45RA+ positively selected. The receptor source for this set is a woman in her thirties in good health.

This sequence joins TRBV27 and TRBJ2-7; D gene ambiguous. V lost 6 bases and J 6 bases, leaving 18 bases between the germline ends. The CDR3 sequence is 14 residues long. Germline assignment: CDR1 MNHEY and CDR2 SMNVEV (reference sequence). The CDR3 region is CASSMDPRRREQYF. The CDR3 DNA reads as TGTGCCAGCAGCATGGACCCCCGCCGACGCGAGCAGTACTTC.

CDR3 DNA: TGTGCCAGCAGTGCAGGCGACACCGGGGAGCTGTTTTTT. It encodes CASSAGDTGELFF. V gene TRBV2 combines with J gene TRBJ2-2; D uncertain. The CDR3 covers 13 residues. CDR1 is SNHLY, CDR2 FYNNEI, per germline. V was clipped by 4 bases and J by 3 bases, with 6 bases between them.

V and J are TRBV7-9 and TRBJ2-1, with no clear D. This CDR3 is 14 amino acids long. Germline CDR1 SEHNR, CDR2 FQNEAQ (reference sequence). The V and J ends lost 5 bases and 0 bases respectively, with 8 bases between them. CDR3 region: CASSRDSSYNEQFF. Written as DNA, the CDR3 is TGTGCCAGCAGCCGTGATAGCTCCTACAATGAGCAGTTCTTC.

The chain employs TRBV18 and TRBJ2-5; D unresolved. Germline CDR1 is KGHSH and CDR2 is LQKENI. Trimming removed 9 bases at V and 3 bases at J, with 11 bases between. This CDR3 contains 12 residues. The CDR3 sequence is CASAIAEETQYF. For the CDR3, the DNA is TGTGCCAGTGCGATAGCCGAAGAGACCCAGTACTTC.

The chain joins TRBV9 to TRBJ2-3; D not resolved. Germline lookup yields CDR1 SGDLS and CDR2 YYNGEE. CDR3 size: 13 residues. V was clipped by 0 bases and J by 2 bases, with 4 bases between them. CDR3 bases: TGTGCCAGCAGCGTAGCACCCACAGATACGCAGTATTTT. This encodes CASSVAPTDTQYF.

The chain combines TRBV7-9 with TRBJ2-1, with D maybe TRBD2 (6 bases). Trimming removed 0 bases at V and 4 bases at J, with 19 bases between. The germline CDR1 and CDR2 sequences are SEHNR and FQNEAQ (reference sequence). The CDR3 has 18 amino acids. The CDR3 here is CASSLAGPRDSTYNEQFF. The DNA of the CDR3 is TGTGCCAGCAGCTTAGCGGGCCCCCGGGACTCAACTTACAATGAGCAGTTCTTC.

The chain couples TRBV7-8 to TRBJ1-2; possible D gene TRBD1, 5 bases. Germline-derived CDR1 and CDR2 are SGHVS and FQNEAQ. This CDR3 is built from 12 residues. V lost 4 bases, J lost 9 bases, and 12 bases lay in between. The CDR3 bases are TGTGCCAGCAGCTCGTCCGGGGGACGCTACACCTTC. Protein product: CASSSSGGRYTF.

CDR3 in DNA: TGTGCCAGCAGTTTCAGGGGGGTTGAAAAACTGTTTTTT. This gives the protein CASSFRGVEKLFF. V usage is TRBV27 and J usage is TRBJ1-4; 7 bases align to TRBD1. This CDR3 has 13 amino acids. Germline CDR1 and CDR2: MNHEY and SMNVEV (reference sequence). V trimming: 3 bases; J trimming: 7 bases; junction bases outside the gene matches: 2.

The rearrangement uses TRBV18 and TRBJ2-5; no firm D call. The J call may be mistaken, given a closer DNA end match to TRBJ2-7. CDR3 length: 13 amino acids. The V gene's germline CDR1 is KGHSH and CDR2 LQKENI. CDR3 coding DNA: TGTGCCAGCTCACCAAACACAGCCTACGAGCAGTACTTC. Translation gives CASSPNTAYEQYF.